These 7 T cell receptor beta chains were sequenced from one sample in a study of regulatory and conventional T cells in RAG deficiency. The sorted regulatory T cells were CD4+, CD25-high and CD127-low, with genomic DNA sequenced. This table comes from immunoSEQ multiplex PCR, and its TCRdb copy is limited to in-frame clones, with some not included. This table holds about 540 clones, about four fifths found once. Material for sequencing was Tregs sorted from blood. The receptor set was obtained from a human donor with RAG deficiency presenting as severe combined immunodeficiency.

The V and J genes are TRBV27 and TRBJ2-4; 12 positions match TRBD2. V gave up 2 bases and J gave up 8 bases; unmatched junction bases: 13. The V gene's germline CDR1 is MNHEY and CDR2 SMNVEV (reference sequence). The length of the CDR3 is 18 residues. CDR3 bases: TGTGCCAGCAGTTTAAGGGCTAGCGGGAGGGAGGTGTGGCACATTCAGTACTTC. Protein sequence: CASSLRASGREVWHIQYF.

The genes are TRBV28 and TRBJ2-6, with a weak D call TRBD2 (6 bases). The CDR3 consists of 16 residues. V was trimmed by 0 bases and J by 0 bases, leaving 6 bases between them. The germline V gene encodes CDR1 MDHEN and CDR2 SYDVKM. CDR3 nucleotides: TGTGCCAGCAGTTTATGGACTAGCTCTGGGGCCAACGTCCTGACTTTC. It encodes CASSLWTSSGANVLTF.

The genes are TRBV7-2 and TRBJ1-5; 7 bases align to TRBD1. CDR3 length: 14 residues. In germline, CDR1 is SGHTA, CDR2 FQGNSA. The V and J ends lost 3 bases and 5 bases, in that order; junction bases with no gene match: 4. The CDR3 DNA sequence: TGTGCCAGCAGCTTCAGGGGGAAGGATCAGCCCCAGCATTTT. Translated: CASSFRGKDQPQHF.

The chain combines TRBV10-3 with TRBJ2-3; weak D call: TRBD2 (6 bases). V was shortened by 4 bases and J by 2 bases, with 10 bases between the two germline ends. This CDR3 comprises 14 residues. CDR1 ENHRY and CDR2 SYGVKD come from the germline V gene. CDR3 nucleotide sequence: TGTGCCATCAGTGGACTAGGATTCACAGATACGCAGTATTTT. The encoded protein is CAISGLGFTDTQYF.

This chain uses TRBV5-6 with TRBJ2-1; the D call may be TRBD1 or TRBD2 (5 bases each). CDR1 and CDR2 (germline): SGHDT, YYEEEE. This CDR3 is built from 15 residues. V shed 5 bases and J shed 4 bases, with 16 bases lying between them. CDR3 in amino acids: CASSSLGTEYNEQFF. The CDR3 nucleotides read TGTGCCAGCAGTTCGCTCGGGACGGAATACAATGAGCAGTTCTTC.

This chain connects TRBV20-1 to TRBJ2-7; unclear D gene. The CDR3 extends over 11 amino acids. V lost 1 base and J lost 9, with 10 bases in between. Germline-derived CDR1 and CDR2 are DFQATT and SNEGSKA (reference sequence). CDR3 sequence (DNA): TGCAGTGCTAGAGTGAGCATGGGGCAGTACTTC. This translates into CSARVSMGQYF.

This chain uses TRBV5-1 with TRBJ2-5; D uncertain. The CDR3 contains 11 residues. Trimming removed 4 bases from V and 1 base from J, with 2 bases in between. Germline V CDR1 and CDR2: SGHRS, YFSETQ. In DNA, the CDR3 is TGCGCCAGCAGCATCCAAGAGACCCAGTACTTC. Residues: CASSIQETQYF.